This T cell receptor (beta chain) was identified in a study of blood T cell repertoires in COVID-19. V was pared by 4 bases and J by 0 bases, with 7 bases of the junction left unmatched. This CDR3 region has 16 residues. Germline loops: CDR1 SGHNT, CDR2 YYREEE (reference sequence). Clones were read by immunoSEQ multiplex PCR, and TCRdb kept only the in-frame ones, dropping some. The sample consists of a few hundred thousand clones, over 75% of them appearing once. In terms of age and location, participants ranged from about 18 to 100 years and lived in about 25 US areas. This chain connects TRBV5-4 to TRBJ2-3; 8 bases map to TRBD1. The receptor was isolated from a man aged 25-45 years who had recovered from COVID-19. Sequences were obtained from PBMCs or T cells enriched from blood (not recorded which). Here the CDR3 reads CASSPGQATSTDTQYF. CDR3 in DNA: TGTGCCAGCAGCCCGGGACAGGCAACTAGCACAGATACGCAGTATTTT.